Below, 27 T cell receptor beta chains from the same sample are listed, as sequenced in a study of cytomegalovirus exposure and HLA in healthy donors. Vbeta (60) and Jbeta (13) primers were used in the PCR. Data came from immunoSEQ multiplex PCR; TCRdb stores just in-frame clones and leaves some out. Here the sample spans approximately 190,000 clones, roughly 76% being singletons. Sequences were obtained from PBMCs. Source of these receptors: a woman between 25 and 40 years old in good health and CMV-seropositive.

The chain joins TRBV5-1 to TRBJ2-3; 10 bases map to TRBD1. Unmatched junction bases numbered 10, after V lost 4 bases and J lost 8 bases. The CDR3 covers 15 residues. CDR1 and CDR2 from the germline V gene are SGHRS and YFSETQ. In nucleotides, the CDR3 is TGCGCCAGCAGCGAGGGGACAGGGGACGCGGGTACGCAGTATTTT. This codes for CASSEGTGDAGTQYF.

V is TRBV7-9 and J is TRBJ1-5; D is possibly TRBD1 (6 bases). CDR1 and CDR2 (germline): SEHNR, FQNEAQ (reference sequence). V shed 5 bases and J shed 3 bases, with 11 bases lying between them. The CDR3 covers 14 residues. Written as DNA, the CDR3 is TGTGCCAGCAGCCGAGGACAGTACAATCAGCCCCAGCATTTT. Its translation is CASSRGQYNQPQHF. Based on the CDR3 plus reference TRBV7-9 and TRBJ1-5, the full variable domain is DTGVSQNPRHKITKRGQNVTFRCDPISEHNRLYWYRQTLGQGPEFLTYFQNEAQLEKSRLLSDRFSAERPKGSFSTLEIQRTEQGDSAMYLCASSRGQYNQPQHFGDGTRLSIL.

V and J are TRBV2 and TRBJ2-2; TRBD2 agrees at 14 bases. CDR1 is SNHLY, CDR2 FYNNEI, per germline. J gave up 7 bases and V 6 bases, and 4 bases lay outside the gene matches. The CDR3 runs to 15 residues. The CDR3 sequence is CASSRTSGGYGELFF. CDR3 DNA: TGTGCCAGCAGCAGGACTAGCGGGGGGTACGGGGAGCTGTTTTTT. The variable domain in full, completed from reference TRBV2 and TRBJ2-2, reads EPEVTQTPSHQVTQMGQEVILRCVPISNHLYFYWYRQILGQKVEFLVSFYNNEISEKSEIFDDQFSVERPDGSNFTLKIRSTKLEDSAMYFCASSRTSGGYGELFFGEGSRLTVL.

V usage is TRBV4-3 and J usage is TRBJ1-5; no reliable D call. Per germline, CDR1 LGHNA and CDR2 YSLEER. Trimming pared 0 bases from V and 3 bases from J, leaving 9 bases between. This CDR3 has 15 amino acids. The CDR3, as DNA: TGCGCCAGCAGCCAAGATTACAGCTCCAATCAGCCCCAGCATTTT. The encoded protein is CASSQDYSSNQPQHF.

The CDR3 protein is CSVAGYAYEQYF. The CDR3 DNA sequence: TGCAGCGTTGCAGGGTATGCGTACGAGCAGTACTTC. The genes are TRBV29-1 and TRBJ2-7; a weak D match, TRBD1 (5 bases). Germline lookup yields CDR1 SQVTM and CDR2 ANQGSEA. V was clipped by 4 bases and J by 4 bases, with 11 bases between them. CDR3 length equals 12 residues.

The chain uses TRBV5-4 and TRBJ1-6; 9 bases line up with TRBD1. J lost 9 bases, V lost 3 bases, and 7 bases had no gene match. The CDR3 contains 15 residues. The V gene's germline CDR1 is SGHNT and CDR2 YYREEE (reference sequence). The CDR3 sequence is CASSSGQGIGSPLHF. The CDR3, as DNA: TGTGCCAGCAGCTCGGGACAGGGTATTGGTTCACCCCTCCACTTT. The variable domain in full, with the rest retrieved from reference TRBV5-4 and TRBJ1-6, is ETGVTQSPTHLIKTRGQQVTLRCSSQSGHNTVSWYQQALGQGPQFIFQYYREEENGRGNFPPRFSGLQFPNYSSELNVNALELDDSALYLCASSSGQGIGSPLHFGNGTRLTVT.

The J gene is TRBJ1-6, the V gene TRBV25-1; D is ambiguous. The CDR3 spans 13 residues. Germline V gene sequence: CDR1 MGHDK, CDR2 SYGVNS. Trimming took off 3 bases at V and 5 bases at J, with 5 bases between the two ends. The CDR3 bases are TGTGCCAGCAGTGAGGCACATAATTCACCCCTCCACTTT. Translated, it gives CASSEAHNSPLHF.

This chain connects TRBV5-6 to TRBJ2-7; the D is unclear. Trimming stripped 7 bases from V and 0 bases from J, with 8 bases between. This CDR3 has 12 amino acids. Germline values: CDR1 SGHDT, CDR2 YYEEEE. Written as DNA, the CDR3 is TGTGCCAGCGGAGCGTTCTCCTACGAGCAGTACTTC. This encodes CASGAFSYEQYF. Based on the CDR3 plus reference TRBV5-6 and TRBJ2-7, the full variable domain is DAGVTQSPTHLIKTRGQQVTLRCSPKSGHDTVSWYQQALGQGPQFIFQYYEEEERQRGNFPDRFSGHQFPNYSSELNVNALLLGDSALYLCASGAFSYEQYFGPGTRLTVT.

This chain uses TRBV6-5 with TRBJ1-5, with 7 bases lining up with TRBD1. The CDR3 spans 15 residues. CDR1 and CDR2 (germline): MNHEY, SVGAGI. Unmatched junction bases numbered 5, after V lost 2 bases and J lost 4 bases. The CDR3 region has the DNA TGTGCCAGCAGTTACCAGCCAGGGGGGAATCAGCCCCAGCATTTT. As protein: CASSYQPGGNQPQHF.

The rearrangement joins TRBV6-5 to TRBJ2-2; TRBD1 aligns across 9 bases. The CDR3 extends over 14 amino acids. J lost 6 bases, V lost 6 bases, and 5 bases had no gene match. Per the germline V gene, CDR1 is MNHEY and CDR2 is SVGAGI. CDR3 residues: CASRDRGSSGELFF. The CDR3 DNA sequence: TGTGCCAGCAGGGACAGGGGATCGTCCGGGGAGCTGTTTTTT.

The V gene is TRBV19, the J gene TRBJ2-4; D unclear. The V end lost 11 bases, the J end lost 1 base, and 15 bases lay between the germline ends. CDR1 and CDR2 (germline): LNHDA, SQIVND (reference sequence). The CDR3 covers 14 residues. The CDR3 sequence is CASRALLAKNIQYF. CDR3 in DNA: TGTGCCTCCCGAGCTCTCCTGGCCAAAAACATTCAGTACTTC.

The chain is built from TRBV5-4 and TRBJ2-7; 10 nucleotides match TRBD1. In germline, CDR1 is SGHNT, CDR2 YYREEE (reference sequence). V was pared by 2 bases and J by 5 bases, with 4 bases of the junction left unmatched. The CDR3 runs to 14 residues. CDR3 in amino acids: CASSFGTGVNEQYF. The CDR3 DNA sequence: TGTGCCAGCAGCTTCGGGACAGGGGTAAACGAGCAGTACTTC.

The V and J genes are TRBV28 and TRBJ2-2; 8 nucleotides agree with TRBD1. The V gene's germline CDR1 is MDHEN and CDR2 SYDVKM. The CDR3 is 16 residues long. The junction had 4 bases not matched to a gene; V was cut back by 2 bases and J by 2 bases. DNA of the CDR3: TGTGCCAGCAGTTTAGGGGACAGGTATAACACCGGGGAGCTGTTTTTT. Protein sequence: CASSLGDRYNTGELFF.

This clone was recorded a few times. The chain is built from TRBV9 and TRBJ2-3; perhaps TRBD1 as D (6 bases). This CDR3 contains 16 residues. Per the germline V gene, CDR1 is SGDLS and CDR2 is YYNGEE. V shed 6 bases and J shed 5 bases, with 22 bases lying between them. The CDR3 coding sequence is TGTGCCAGCACCAAAGGGGCAGGGGTTGGGAAAGATACGCAGTATTTT. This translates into CASTKGAGVGKDTQYF.

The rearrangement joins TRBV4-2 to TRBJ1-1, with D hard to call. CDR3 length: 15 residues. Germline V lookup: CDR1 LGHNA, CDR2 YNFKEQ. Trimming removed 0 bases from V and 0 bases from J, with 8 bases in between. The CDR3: CASSQESGVNTEAFF. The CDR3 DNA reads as TGTGCCAGCAGCCAAGAGAGCGGGGTGAACACTGAAGCTTTCTTT.

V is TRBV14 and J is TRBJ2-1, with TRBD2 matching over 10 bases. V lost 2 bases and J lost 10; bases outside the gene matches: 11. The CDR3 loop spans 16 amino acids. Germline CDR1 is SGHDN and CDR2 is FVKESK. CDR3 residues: CASSQQLAGGGREQFF. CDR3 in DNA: TGTGCCAGCAGCCAACAGTTAGCGGGAGGCGGTAGGGAGCAGTTCTTC.

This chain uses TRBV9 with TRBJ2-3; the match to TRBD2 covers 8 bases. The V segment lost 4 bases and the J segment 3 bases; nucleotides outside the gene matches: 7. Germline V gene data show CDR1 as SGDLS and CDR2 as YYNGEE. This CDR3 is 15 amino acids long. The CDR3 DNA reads TGTGCCAGCAGCAGCAGCGGGAGTGTGACAGATACGCAGTATTTT. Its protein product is CASSSSGSVTDTQYF. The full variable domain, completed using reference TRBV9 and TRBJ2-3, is DSGVTQTPKHLITATGQRVTLRCSPRSGDLSVYWYQQSLDQGLQFLIQYYNGEERAKGNILERFSAQQFPDLHSELNLSSLELGDSALYFCASSSSGSVTDTQYFGPGTRLTVL.

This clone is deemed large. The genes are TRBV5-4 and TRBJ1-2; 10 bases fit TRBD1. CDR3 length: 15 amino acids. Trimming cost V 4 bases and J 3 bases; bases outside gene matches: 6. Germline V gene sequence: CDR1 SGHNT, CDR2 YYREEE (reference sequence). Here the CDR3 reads CASSVRGQGDYGYTF. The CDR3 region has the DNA TGTGCCAGCAGCGTGAGAGGACAGGGGGACTATGGCTACACCTTC.

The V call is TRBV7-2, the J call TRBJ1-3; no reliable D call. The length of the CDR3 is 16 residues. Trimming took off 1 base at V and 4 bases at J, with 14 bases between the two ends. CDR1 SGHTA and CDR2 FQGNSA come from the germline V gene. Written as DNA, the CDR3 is TGTGCCAGCAGCTTAGTAGAGGTGGTAACCGGAAACACCATATATTTT. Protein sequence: CASSLVEVVTGNTIYF.

This CDR3 is CASSIEGGRRTEAFF. As DNA, the CDR3 is TGTGCCAGTAGTATAGAAGGGGGAAGACGGACTGAAGCTTTCTTT. This chain links TRBV19 with TRBJ1-1, with TRBD1 as a possible D gene (6 bases). The germline V gene encodes CDR1 LNHDA and CDR2 SQIVND (reference sequence). Trimming shortened V by 0 bases and J by 5 bases, and 13 bases separated the two germline ends. The CDR3 covers 15 residues. Based on the CDR3 plus reference TRBV19 and TRBJ1-1, the full variable domain is DGGITQSPKYLFRKEGQNVTLSCEQNLNHDAMYWYRQDPGQGLRLIYYSQIVNDFQKGDIAEGYSVSREKKESFPLTVTSAQKNPTAFYLCASSIEGGRRTEAFFGQGTRLTVV.

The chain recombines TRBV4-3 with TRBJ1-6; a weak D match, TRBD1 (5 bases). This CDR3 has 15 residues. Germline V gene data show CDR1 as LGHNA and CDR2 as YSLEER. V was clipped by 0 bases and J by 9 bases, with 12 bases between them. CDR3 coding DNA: TGCGCCAGCAGCCAAGACTCCGGGGGAGGTTCACCCCTCCACTTT. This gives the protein CASSQDSGGGSPLHF.

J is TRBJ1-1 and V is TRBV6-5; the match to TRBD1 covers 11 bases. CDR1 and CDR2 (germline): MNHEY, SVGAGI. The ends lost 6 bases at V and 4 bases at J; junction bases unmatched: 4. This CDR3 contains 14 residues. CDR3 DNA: TGTGCCAGCAGAACGGACAGGGGGCTCACTGAAGCTTTCTTT. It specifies CASRTDRGLTEAFF.

CDR3 coding DNA: TGTGCCAGCAATCCTCGTGTAGCGGGGGGTCGGCCCTACGAGCAGTACTTC. Translated, it gives CASNPRVAGGRPYEQYF. The chain joins TRBV7-2 to TRBJ2-7; 10 bases are shared with TRBD2. The junction had 14 bases not matched to a gene; V was cut back by 7 bases and J by 2 bases. This CDR3 comprises 17 residues. Germline assignment: CDR1 SGHTA and CDR2 FQGNSA.

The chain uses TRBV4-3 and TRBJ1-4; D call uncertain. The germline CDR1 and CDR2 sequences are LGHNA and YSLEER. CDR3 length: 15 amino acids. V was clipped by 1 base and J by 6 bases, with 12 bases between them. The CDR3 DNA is TGCGCCAGCAGCCAAGGTCAAGGCGGTGATGAAAAACTGTTTTTT. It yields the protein CASSQGQGGDEKLFF.

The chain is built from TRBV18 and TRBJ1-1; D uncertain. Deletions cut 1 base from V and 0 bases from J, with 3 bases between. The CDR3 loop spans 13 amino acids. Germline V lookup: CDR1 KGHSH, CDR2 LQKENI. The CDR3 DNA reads TGTGCCAGCTCACCACGTATGAACACTGAAGCTTTCTTT. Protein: CASSPRMNTEAFF.

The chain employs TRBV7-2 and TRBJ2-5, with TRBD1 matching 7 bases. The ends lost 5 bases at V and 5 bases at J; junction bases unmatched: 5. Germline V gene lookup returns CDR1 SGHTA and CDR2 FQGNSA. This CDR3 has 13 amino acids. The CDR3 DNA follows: TGTGCCAGCAGCCCCCAGGGGGTTGAGACCCAGTACTTC. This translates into CASSPQGVETQYF.

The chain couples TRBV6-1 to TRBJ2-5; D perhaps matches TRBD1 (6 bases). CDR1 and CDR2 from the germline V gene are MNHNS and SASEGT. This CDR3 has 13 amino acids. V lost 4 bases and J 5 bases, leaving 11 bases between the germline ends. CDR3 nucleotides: TGTGCCAGCAGTGCTGGACAGTGGGAGACCCAGTACTTC. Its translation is CASSAGQWETQYF.